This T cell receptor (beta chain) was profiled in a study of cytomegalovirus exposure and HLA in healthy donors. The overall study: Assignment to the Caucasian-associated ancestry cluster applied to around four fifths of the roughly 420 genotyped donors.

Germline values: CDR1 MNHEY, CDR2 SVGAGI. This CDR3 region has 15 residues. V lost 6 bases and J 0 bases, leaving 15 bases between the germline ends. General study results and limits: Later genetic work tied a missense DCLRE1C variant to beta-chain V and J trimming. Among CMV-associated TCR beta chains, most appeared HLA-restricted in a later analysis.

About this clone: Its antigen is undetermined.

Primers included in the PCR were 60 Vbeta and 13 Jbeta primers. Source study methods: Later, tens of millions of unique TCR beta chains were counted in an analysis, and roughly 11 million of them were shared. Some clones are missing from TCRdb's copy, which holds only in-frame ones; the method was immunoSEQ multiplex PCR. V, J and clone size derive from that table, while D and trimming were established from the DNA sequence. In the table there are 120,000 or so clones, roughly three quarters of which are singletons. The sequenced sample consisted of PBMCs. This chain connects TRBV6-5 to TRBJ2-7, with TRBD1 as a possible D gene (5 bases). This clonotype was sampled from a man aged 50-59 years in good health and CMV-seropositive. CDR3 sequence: CASRPQGQSSYEQYF. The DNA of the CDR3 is TGTGCCAGCAGGCCCCAGGGCCAGAGCTCCTACGAGCAGTACTTC.